This is a list of T cell receptor beta chains from one sample in a study of metastatic and nonmetastatic thyroid tumors. TCRdb redid the clone calls on the PCR reads using MiXCR. The repertoire holds about 25,000 clones, with about 12% as singletons. Material: blood. These receptor sequences come from a female donor with papillary thyroid cancer or a benign thyroid nodule (not recorded which). Some clones in this sample may be carry-over from other donors' samples. Both conserved end residues are part of each CDR3. The D gene is left open where the match is weak. Clone sizes are given selectively: once, few, many, or a class where the clone is expanded.

>TRBD2|many|TRBJ2-1|TRBV6-1
CATGLAGNNEQFF
TGTGCCACGGGACTAGCGGGTAACAATGAGCAGTTCTTC
>TRBD2|many|TRBJ2-2|TRBV7-9
CASSPRGTNTGELFF
TGTGCCAGCAGCCCGCGGGGGACGAACACCGGGGAGCTGTTTTTT
>-|many|TRBJ2-1|TRBV7-9
CASSLAAREQFF
TGTGCCAGCAGCTTAGCGGCGCGTGAGCAGTTCTTC
>-|-|TRBJ2-2|TRBV20-1
CSATELVF
TGCAGTGCTACCGAGCTTGTTTTT
>-|many|TRBJ2-2|TRBV12-5
CASGLTTGQISLANTGELFF
TGTGCTAGTGGTTTGACTACAGGACAGATCTCCCTCGCGAACACCGGGGAGCTGTTTTTT
>-|many|TRBJ2-5|TRBV27
CASSLSLGFGETQYF
TGTGCCAGCAGTTTATCTCTGGGGTTTGGCGAGACCCAGTACTTC
>TRBD1|-|TRBJ1-5|TRBV20-1
CSARDLGTGGVSQPQHF
TGCAGTGCTAGAGATCTTGGGACAGGGGGCGTAAGTCAGCCCCAGCATTTT
>-|medium-sized|TRBJ1-2|TRBV4-1
CASSQVQGGGYTF
TGCGCCAGCAGCCAAGTACAGGGCGGTGGCTACACCTTC
>TRBD2|many|TRBJ2-2|TRBV4-1
CASSQGLARNTGELFF
TGCGCCAGCAGCCAAGGACTAGCGAGGAACACCGGGGAGCTGTTTTTT
>-|many|TRBJ1-3|TRBV10-3
CAISESGGGGNTIYF
TGTGCCATCAGTGAATCGGGGGGCGGTGGAAACACCATATATTTT
>-|many|TRBJ1-4|TRBV19
CASSRDLVGFDEKLFF
TGTGCCAGTAGTCGGGACCTCGTCGGGTTTGATGAAAAACTGTTTTTT
>TRBD2|-|TRBJ2-7|TRBV20-1
CSAIGLAGVPSYEQYF
TGCAGTGCAATCGGACTAGCGGGAGTACCCAGCTACGAGCAGTACTTC
>-|many|TRBJ1-1|TRBV18
CASSPSAWGPNTEAFF
TGTGCCAGCTCACCCTCTGCATGGGGGCCTAACACTGAAGCTTTCTTT
>-|few|TRBJ2-5|TRBV6-1
CASSKTDVETQYF
TGTGCCAGCAGTAAGACAGATGTAGAGACCCAGTACTTC
>-|many|TRBJ1-6|TRBV9
CASSVDYGSPLHF
TGTGCCAGCAGCGTAGATTATGGTTCACCCCTCCACTTT
>TRBD1|few|TRBJ2-7|TRBV6-1
CASGRASGQGLYEQYF
TGTGCCAGCGGAAGGGCCTCGGGACAGGGCCTCTACGAGCAGTACTTC
>-|many|TRBJ2-2|TRBV7-3
CASSLTLRQVGSNTGELFF
TGTGCCAGCAGCCTGACTTTACGACAAGTCGGATCGAACACCGGGGAGCTGTTTTTT
>-|-|TRBJ2-3|TRBV12-3/TRBV12-4
CASSSGLGDTQYF
TGTGCCAGCAGTAGCGGGCTAGGGGATACGCAGTATTTT
>-|many|TRBJ1-2|TRBV20-1
CSASTREGYGYTF
TGCAGTGCCTCGACGCGGGAGGGCTATGGCTACACCTTC
>TRBD2|many|TRBJ2-7|TRBV28
CASSRPPGGSSYEQYF
TGTGCCAGCAGTAGGCCCCCGGGGGGTTCCTCCTACGAGCAGTACTTC
>-|many|TRBJ1-4|TRBV12-3/TRBV12-4
CASSVEEWDEKLFF
TGTGCCAGCAGCGTCGAGGAGTGGGATGAAAAACTGTTTTTT
>-|many|TRBJ2-7|TRBV7-6
CASSSGSKEGSYEQYF
TGTGCCAGCAGCTCCGGTTCAAAGGAGGGATCCTACGAGCAGTACTTC
>-|-|TRBJ2-5|TRBV20-1
CSARDHRGDMETQYF
TGCAGTGCTAGAGATCACAGAGGGGATATGGAGACCCAGTACTTC
>-|many|TRBJ2-1|TRBV5-4
CASSYDKNEQFF
TGTGCCAGCAGCTACGACAAGAATGAGCAGTTCTTC
>TRBD2|many|TRBJ2-1|TRBV20-1
CSGADKSVTRRAGFYNEQFF
TGCAGTGGGGCTGATAAGTCGGTCACCCGTCGAGCGGGGTTTTACAATGAGCAGTTCTTC
>-|once|TRBJ1-6|TRBV7-9
CASSFQSGTNSPLHF
TGTGCCAGCAGCTTTCAGTCTGGGACTAATTCACCCCTCCACTTT
>-|-|TRBJ2-5|TRBV2
CASREETQYF
TGTGCCAGCAGGGAAGAGACCCAGTACTTC
>-|many|TRBJ2-5|TRBV3-1
CASSAGESAQYF
TGTGCCAGCAGCGCAGGGGAAAGCGCCCAGTACTTC
>-|many|TRBJ2-5|TRBV5-1
CASSLEPLQETQYF
TGCGCCAGCAGCTTGGAGCCCCTACAAGAGACCCAGTACTTC
>TRBD2|many|TRBJ2-2|TRBV11-2
CASSRYRTSTNTGELFF
TGTGCCAGCAGCCGTTATCGGACTAGCACGAACACCGGGGAGCTGTTTTTT
>-|medium-sized|TRBJ2-7|TRBV20-1
CSARVDFSSYEQYF
TGCAGTGCTAGGGTCGACTTTAGCTCCTACGAGCAGTACTTC
>-|many|TRBJ2-2|TRBV12-3/TRBV12-4
CASRAGWNTGELFF
TGTGCCAGCAGGGCGGGATGGAACACCGGGGAGCTGTTTTTT
>-|many|TRBJ2-2|TRBV6-1
CASRSRTGELFF
TGTGCCAGCAGATCTCGCACCGGGGAGCTGTTTTTT
>-|many|TRBJ2-2|TRBV5-4
CASSLAGLLTGELFF
TGTGCCAGCAGCTTGGCAGGGCTATTAACCGGGGAGCTGTTTTTT
>-|many|TRBJ2-5|TRBV6-1
CASTPEPAGVETQYF
TGTGCCAGCACCCCAGAACCGGCCGGGGTAGAGACCCAGTACTTC
>-|-|TRBJ2-7|TRBV27
CASTSLRRVGHEQYF
TGTGCCAGCACTTCTCTTCGGAGGGTTGGCCACGAGCAGTACTTC
>-|many|TRBJ1-4|TRBV12-3/TRBV12-4
CASSLIAGATNEKLFF
TGTGCCAGCAGTCTCATCGCAGGGGCCACCAATGAAAAACTGTTTTTT